This is a list of T cell receptor beta chains from one sample in a study of cytomegalovirus exposure and HLA in healthy donors. Sequenced by immunoSEQ multiplex PCR; TCRdb stores in-frame clones only, minus some. The sample carries 150,000 to 200,000 clones, about four fifths recorded once. The sequenced sample was PBMCs. The receptor source for this set is a woman aged 18-35 years in good health and CMV-seropositive. The CDR3 runs from the conserved cysteine through the conserved F or W. A D gene is named only where the DNA matches it firmly. Size is omitted from some rows. Given values are once, few, many or a class for expanded clones.

clone size	J gene	D gene	V gene	CDR3 DNA	CDR3 protein
-	TRBJ1-5	TRBD1	TRBV2	TGTGCCAGCAGGACACAGGGGGTCCGGGGTCAGCCCCAGCATTTT	CASRTQGVRGQPQHF
-	TRBJ1-2	-	TRBV4-1	TGCGCCAGCAGCCAAGGCCGGGAGATTATTAACTATGGCTACACCTTC	CASSQGREIINYGYTF
-	TRBJ1-5	-	TRBV4-3	TGCGCCAGCAGCCAAGCTAGGGGTCAGCCCCAGCATTTT	CASSQARGQPQHF
few	TRBJ2-5	-	TRBV25-1	TGTGCCAGCAGTGAATTCTTCCGGGAAGGCGAGACCCAGTACTTC	CASSEFFREGETQYF
-	TRBJ2-7	-	TRBV19	TGTGCCAGTAGTAGGGACACCTTGACCTACGAGCAGTACTTC	CASSRDTLTYEQYF
-	TRBJ2-7	TRBD1	TRBV7-9	TGTGCCAGCAGCCCCCCTATTATGGGGACAGGGAACCCCTACGAGCAGTACTTC	CASSPPIMGTGNPYEQYF
-	TRBJ1-6	TRBD1	TRBV5-6	TGTGCCAGCAGCTTGGACCGACAGGGCCCGTATTCACCCCTCCACTTT	CASSLDRQGPYSPLHF
-	TRBJ2-1	TRBD1	TRBV15	TGTGCCACCCGAGTAGTGGGACAGGGGTACAATGAGCAGTTCTTC	CATRVVGQGYNEQFF
-	TRBJ1-6	-	TRBV6-5	TGTGCCAGCAGTTACACAGGAGCCCACGAGTCACCCCTCCACTTT	CASSYTGAHESPLHF
-	TRBJ1-3	-	TRBV21-1	TGTGCCAGCTATGCCGACGAGGATGCGAGGAACACCATATATTTT	CASYADEDARNTIYF
few	TRBJ2-3	TRBD1	TRBV29-1	TGCAGCGTTGGCGGACAGGGGATTGTGGATACGCAGTATTTT	CSVGGQGIVDTQYF
-	TRBJ2-1	TRBD2	TRBV5-1	TGCGCCAGCAGCTTGGGATGGACGGGGGGAATCTACAATGAGCAGTTCTTC	CASSLGWTGGIYNEQFF
-	TRBJ2-1	-	TRBV5-1	TGCGCCAGCAGCTTGGCTAGCTCCTACAATGAGCAGTTCTTC	CASSLASSYNEQFF
-	TRBJ1-5	-	TRBV21-1	TGTGCCAGCAGCGCCCGCGGGCAGCCCCAGCATTTT	CASSARGQPQHF
-	TRBJ2-5	TRBD2	TRBV4-2	TGTGCCAGCAGCCAAGAATTAGCGGGGGGCGACCAAGAGACCCAGTACTTC	CASSQELAGGDQETQYF
-	TRBJ1-6	-	TRBV27	TGTGCCAGCAGTTCCCTTAACCCAGGGAATTCACCCCTCCACTTT	CASSSLNPGNSPLHF
-	TRBJ2-1	TRBD2	TRBV5-4	TGTGCCAGCAGCCCTAGCGGGGGGGGCCTCGGGAATGAGCAGTTCTTC	CASSPSGGGLGNEQFF
-	TRBJ1-5	TRBD1	TRBV11-3	TGTGCCAGCAGCCCCCCCCACGGGACAGGGCATCAGCCCCAGCATTTT	CASSPPHGTGHQPQHF
-	TRBJ2-7	TRBD2	TRBV5-1	TGCGCCAGCAACCCTACCGGGACTAGCGGTGGCGAGCAGTACTTC	CASNPTGTSGGEQYF
-	TRBJ2-5	TRBD1	TRBV4-3	TGCGCCAGCAGCCGCCGGGACAGGGGGTTTGGTGAGACCCAGTACTTC	CASSRRDRGFGETQYF
-	TRBJ2-3	TRBD1	TRBV2	TGTGCCAGAACCGGGACAGGGGGCACAGATACGCAGTATTTT	CARTGTGGTDTQYF
-	TRBJ2-5	-	TRBV28	TGTGCCAGCACCCAAGATCGAGGGGGTCAGTACCAAGAGACCCAGTACTTC	CASTQDRGGQYQETQYF
-	TRBJ1-2	-	TRBV11-2	TGTGCCAGCAGCTTAGATTCTCAGGGTGGCTACACCTTC	CASSLDSQGGYTF
-	TRBJ1-4	-	TRBV5-4	TGTGCCAGCAGCTTGAGCGGGGTAAGGGGTGAAAAACTGTTTTTT	CASSLSGVRGEKLFF